Listed below are T cell receptor beta chains from one sample, sequenced in a study of blood T cell repertoires in COVID-19. TCRdb's table, derived via immunoSEQ multiplex PCR, lists solely in-frame clones and lacks some. This sample has 200,000 or so clones, with approximately 90% found just once. Sample: PBMCs or T cells enriched from blood (not recorded which). Receptors originate from a woman aged 25 to 39 who had recovered from COVID-19. The CDR3 runs from the conserved cysteine through the conserved F or W. A D gene is named only where the DNA matches it firmly. Size is stated for part of the rows, as once, few or many counts, or as a class when the clone is expanded.

V gene	CDR3 length	D gene	J gene	clone size	CDR3 protein	CDR3 DNA
TRBV6-1	15	NA	TRBJ1-2	NA	CASSEATTINYGYTF	TGTGCCAGCAGTGAAGCGACAACAATTAACTATGGCTACACCTTC
TRBV28	13	NA	TRBJ1-2	NA	CASSLGFNYGYTF	TGTGCCAGCAGTCTCGGGTTTAACTATGGCTACACCTTC
TRBV7-9	15	NA	TRBJ1-1	few	CASSLGDPGNTEAFF	TGTGCCAGCAGCTTGGGAGACCCTGGGAACACTGAAGCTTTCTTT
TRBV7-9	17	TRBD1	TRBJ1-4	NA	CASRAGTGEIPNEKLFF	TGTGCCAGCAGAGCCGGGACAGGGGAAATCCCGAATGAAAAACTGTTTTTT
TRBV7-3	16	TRBD1	TRBJ2-7	NA	CASSPTWTGSSYEQYF	TGTGCCAGCAGCCCAACGTGGACAGGGTCAAGCTACGAGCAGTACTTC
TRBV19	15	NA	TRBJ1-3	once	CASSIDRGSGNTIYF	TGTGCCAGTAGTATAGACCGCGGCTCTGGAAACACCATATATTTT
TRBV4-1	14	NA	TRBJ1-1	NA	CASSQGSLNTEAFF	TGCGCCAGCAGCCAAGGTAGTCTGAACACTGAAGCTTTCTTT
TRBV7-2	15	TRBD2	TRBJ2-1	NA	CASTLAGGPYNEQFF	TGTGCCAGCACATTAGCGGGGGGTCCTTACAATGAGCAGTTCTTC
TRBV19	13	TRBD1	TRBJ1-5	NA	CATWTGPNQPQHF	TGTGCCACCTGGACAGGACCTAATCAGCCCCAGCATTTT
TRBV3-1/TRBV3-2	14	NA	TRBJ2-3	NA	CASSHGGRTDTQYF	TGTGCCAGCAGCCACGGGGGTCGCACAGATACGCAGTATTTT
TRBV7-9	15	NA	TRBJ2-5	NA	CASSLAYGKLETQYF	TGTGCCAGCAGCTTAGCGTACGGGAAGTTAGAGACCCAGTACTTC
TRBV4-2	15	NA	TRBJ2-3	once	CASSQEFTPQNTQYF	TGTGCCAGCAGCCAAGAGTTCACTCCACAGAATACGCAGTATTTT
TRBV6-4	13	NA	TRBJ2-5	NA	CASEQGGEETQYF	TGTGCCAGTGAACAGGGGGGGGAGGAGACCCAGTACTTC
TRBV4-1	16	TRBD1	TRBJ1-2	NA	CASSLGQGLTNYGYTF	TGCGCCAGCAGCCTTGGACAGGGACTAACTAACTATGGCTACACCTTC
TRBV19	15	TRBD1	TRBJ1-5	NA	CASSGQVQVFQPQHF	TGTGCCAGTAGTGGACAGGTTCAGGTTTTTCAGCCCCAGCATTTT
TRBV5-6	16	NA	TRBJ1-1	NA	CASSHTTGSRNTEAFF	TGTGCCAGCAGCCATACCACAGGCTCCAGAAACACTGAAGCTTTCTTT
TRBV14	16	NA	TRBJ2-1	NA	CASSQEGRGLYNEQFF	TGTGCCAGCAGCCAAGAAGGGCGGGGCCTCTACAATGAGCAGTTCTTC
TRBV3-1/TRBV3-2	15	NA	TRBJ1-5	NA	CASSQDLGASRPQHF	TGTGCCAGCAGCCAAGATCTCGGTGCCTCGCGGCCCCAGCATTTT